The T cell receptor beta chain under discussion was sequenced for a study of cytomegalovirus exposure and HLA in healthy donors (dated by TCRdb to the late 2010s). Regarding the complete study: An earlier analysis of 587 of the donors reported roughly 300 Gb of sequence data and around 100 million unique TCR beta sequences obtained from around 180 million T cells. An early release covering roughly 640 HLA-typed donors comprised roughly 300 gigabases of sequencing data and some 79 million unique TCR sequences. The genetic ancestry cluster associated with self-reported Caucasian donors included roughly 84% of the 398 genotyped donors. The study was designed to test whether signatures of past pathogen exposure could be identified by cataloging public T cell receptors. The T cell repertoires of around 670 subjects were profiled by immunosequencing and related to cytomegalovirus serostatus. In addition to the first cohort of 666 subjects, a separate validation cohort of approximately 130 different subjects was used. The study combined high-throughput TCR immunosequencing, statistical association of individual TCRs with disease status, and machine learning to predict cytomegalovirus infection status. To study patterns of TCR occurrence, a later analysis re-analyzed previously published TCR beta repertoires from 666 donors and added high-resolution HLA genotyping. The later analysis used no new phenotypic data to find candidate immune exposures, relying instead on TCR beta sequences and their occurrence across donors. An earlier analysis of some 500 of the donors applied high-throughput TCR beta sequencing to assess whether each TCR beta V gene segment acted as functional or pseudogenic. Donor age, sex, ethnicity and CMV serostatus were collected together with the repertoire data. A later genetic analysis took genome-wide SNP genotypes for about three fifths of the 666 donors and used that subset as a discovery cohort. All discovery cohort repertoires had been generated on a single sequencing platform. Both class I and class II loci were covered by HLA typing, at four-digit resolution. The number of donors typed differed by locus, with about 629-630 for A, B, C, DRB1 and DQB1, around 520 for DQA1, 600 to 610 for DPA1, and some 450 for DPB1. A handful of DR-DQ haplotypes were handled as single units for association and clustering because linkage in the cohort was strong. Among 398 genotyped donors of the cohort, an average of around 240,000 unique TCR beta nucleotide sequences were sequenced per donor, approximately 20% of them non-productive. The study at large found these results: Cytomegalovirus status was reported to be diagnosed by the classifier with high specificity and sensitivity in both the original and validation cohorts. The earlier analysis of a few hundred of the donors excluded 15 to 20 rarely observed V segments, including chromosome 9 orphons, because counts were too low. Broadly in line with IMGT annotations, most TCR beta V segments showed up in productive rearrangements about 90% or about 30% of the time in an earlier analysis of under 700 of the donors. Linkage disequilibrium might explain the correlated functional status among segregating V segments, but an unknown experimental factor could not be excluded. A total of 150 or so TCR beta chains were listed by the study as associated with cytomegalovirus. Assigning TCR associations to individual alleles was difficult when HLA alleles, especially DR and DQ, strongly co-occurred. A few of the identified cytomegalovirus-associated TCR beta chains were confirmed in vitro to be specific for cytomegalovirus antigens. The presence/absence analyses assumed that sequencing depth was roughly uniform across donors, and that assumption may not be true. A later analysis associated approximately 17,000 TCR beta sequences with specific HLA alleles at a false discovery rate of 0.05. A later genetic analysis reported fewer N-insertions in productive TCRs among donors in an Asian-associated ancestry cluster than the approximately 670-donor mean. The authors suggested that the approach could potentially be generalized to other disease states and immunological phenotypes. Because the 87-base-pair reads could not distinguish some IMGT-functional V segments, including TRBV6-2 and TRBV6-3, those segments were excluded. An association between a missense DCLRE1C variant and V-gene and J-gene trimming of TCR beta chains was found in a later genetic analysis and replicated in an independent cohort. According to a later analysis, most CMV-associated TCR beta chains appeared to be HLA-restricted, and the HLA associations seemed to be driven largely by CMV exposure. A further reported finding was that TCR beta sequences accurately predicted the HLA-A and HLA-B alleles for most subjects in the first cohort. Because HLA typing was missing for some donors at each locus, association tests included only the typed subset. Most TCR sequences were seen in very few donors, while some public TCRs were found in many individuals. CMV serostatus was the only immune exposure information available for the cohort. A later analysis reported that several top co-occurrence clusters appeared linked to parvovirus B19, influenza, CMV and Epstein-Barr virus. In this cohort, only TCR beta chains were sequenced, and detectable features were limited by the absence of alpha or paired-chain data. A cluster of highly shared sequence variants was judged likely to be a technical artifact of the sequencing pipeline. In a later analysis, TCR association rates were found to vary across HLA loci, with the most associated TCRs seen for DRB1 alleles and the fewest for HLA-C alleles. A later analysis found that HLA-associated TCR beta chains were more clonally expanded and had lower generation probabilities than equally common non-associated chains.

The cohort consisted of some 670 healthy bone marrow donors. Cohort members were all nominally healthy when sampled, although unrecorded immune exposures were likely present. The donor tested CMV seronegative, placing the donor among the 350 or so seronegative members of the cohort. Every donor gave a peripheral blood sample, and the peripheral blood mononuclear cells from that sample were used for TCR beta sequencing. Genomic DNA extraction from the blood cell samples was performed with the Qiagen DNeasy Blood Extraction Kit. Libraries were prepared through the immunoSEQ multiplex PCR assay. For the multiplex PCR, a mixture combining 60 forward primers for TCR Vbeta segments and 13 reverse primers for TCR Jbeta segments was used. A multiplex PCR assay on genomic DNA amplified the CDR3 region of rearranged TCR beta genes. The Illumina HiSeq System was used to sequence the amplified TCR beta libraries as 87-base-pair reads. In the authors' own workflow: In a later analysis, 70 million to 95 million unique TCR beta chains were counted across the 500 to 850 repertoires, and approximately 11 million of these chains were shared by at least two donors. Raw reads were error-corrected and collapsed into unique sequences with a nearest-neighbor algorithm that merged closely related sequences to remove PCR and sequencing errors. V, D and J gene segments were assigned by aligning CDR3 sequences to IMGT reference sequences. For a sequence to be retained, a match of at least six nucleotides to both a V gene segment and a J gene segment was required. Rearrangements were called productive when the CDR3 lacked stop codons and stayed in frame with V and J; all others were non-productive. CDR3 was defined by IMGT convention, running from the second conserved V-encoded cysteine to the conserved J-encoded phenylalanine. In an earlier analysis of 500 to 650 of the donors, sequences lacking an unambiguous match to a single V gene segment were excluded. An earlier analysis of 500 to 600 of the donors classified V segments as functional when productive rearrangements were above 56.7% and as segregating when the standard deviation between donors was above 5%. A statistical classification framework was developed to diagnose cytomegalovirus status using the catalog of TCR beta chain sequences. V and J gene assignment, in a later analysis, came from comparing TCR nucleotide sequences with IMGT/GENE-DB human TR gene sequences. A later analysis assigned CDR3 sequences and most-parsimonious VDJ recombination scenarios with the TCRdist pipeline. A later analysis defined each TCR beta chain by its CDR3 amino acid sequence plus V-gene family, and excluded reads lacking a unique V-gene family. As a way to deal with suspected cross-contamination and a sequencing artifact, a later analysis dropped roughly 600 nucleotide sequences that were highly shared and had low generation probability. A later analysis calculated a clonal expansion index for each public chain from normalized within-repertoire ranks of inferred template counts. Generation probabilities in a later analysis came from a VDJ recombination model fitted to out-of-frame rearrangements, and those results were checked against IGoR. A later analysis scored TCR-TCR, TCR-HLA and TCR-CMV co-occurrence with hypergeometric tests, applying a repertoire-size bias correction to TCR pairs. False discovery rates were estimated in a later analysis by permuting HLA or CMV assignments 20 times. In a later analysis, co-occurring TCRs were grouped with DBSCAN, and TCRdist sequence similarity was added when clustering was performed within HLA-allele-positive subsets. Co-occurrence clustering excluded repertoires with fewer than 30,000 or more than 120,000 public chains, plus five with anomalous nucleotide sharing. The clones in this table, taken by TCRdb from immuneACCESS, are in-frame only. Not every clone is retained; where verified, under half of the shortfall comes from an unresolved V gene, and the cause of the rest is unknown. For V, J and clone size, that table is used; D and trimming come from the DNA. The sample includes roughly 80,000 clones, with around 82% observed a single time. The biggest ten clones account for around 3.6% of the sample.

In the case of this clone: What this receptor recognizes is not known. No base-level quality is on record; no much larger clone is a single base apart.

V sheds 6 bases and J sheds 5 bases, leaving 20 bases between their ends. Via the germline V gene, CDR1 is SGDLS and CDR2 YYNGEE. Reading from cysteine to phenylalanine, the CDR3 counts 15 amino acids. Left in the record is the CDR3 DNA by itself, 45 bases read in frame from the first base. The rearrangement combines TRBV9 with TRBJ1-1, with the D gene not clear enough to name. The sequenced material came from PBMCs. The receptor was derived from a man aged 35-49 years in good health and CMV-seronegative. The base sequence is TGTGCCAGCACCGATGACACCCGATCACCGACTGAAGCTTTCTTT. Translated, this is CASTDDTRSPTEAFF.